One sample yielded the 29 T cell receptor beta chains listed below, sequenced in a study of cytomegalovirus exposure and HLA in healthy donors. Primers for the PCR totalled 60 Vbeta and 13 Jbeta. Assay used: immunoSEQ multiplex PCR; TCRdb lists only in-frame clones, some missing. The table shows roughly 130,000 clones, with around three quarters occurring only once. Sequencing used PBMCs. The receptor set was obtained from a woman in her sixties in good health and CMV-seropositive.

The chain uses TRBV7-2 and TRBJ2-1; maybe TRBD1 (8 bases). The length of the CDR3 is 15 residues. Per the germline V gene, CDR1 is SGHTA and CDR2 is FQGNSA. V lost 6 bases, J lost 4 bases, and 16 bases lay in between. The CDR3 protein is CASRGGDRSYNEQFF. DNA for the CDR3: TGTGCCAGCAGGGGGGGGGACAGGAGTTACAATGAGCAGTTCTTC.

The rearrangement uses TRBV5-8 and TRBJ1-2, with a tentative D call TRBD1 (5 bases). V was clipped by 0 bases and J by 4 bases, with 13 bases between them. This CDR3 has 15 amino acids. Germline CDR1 and CDR2: SGHTS and YDEGEE. CDR3 sequence reads: CASSLGQRGGYGYTF. The CDR3, as DNA: TGTGCCAGCAGCTTGGGACAGCGCGGTGGCTATGGCTACACCTTC.

The chain couples TRBV2 to TRBJ2-7; TRBD1 aligns across 8 bases. V lost 6 bases to trimming and J lost 3 bases; unmatched junction nucleotides: 10. Per the germline V gene, CDR1 is SNHLY and CDR2 is FYNNEI. CDR3 length: 15 residues. CDR3 sequence (DNA): TGTGCCAGCAGAACCCCGGGACAGGACTTCTACGAGCAGTACTTC. Protein product: CASRTPGQDFYEQYF.

V and J are TRBV9 and TRBJ2-7, with 10 bases matching TRBD2. CDR3 length: 16 residues. The germline CDR1 and CDR2 sequences are SGDLS and YYNGEE. With 1 base clipped from V and 5 bases from J, the junction kept 9 bases outside the gene matches. CDR3 sequence (DNA): TGTGCCAGCAGCGTATCTAGCGGGGGCTTTAGCGACGAGCAGTACTTC. This gives the protein CASSVSSGGFSDEQYF.

The gene calls are TRBV2 and TRBJ2-5, with D maybe TRBD2 (6 bases). The CDR3 is 16 amino acids. CDR1 is SNHLY and CDR2 is FYNNEI in the germline V gene. V was shortened by 3 bases and J by 2 bases, with 16 bases between the two germline ends. Here the CDR3 reads CASSDPLRGQQETQYF. The CDR3 coding sequence is TGTGCCAGCAGTGACCCCCTGCGGGGCCAACAAGAGACCCAGTACTTC. Together with reference TRBV2 and TRBJ2-5, the CDR3 gives the full variable domain: EPEVTQTPSHQVTQMGQEVILRCVPISNHLYFYWYRQILGQKVEFLVSFYNNEISEKSEIFDDQFSVERPDGSNFTLKIRSTKLEDSAMYFCASSDPLRGQQETQYFGPGTRLLVL.

The gene calls are TRBV29-1 and TRBJ2-2; TRBD2 aligns across 7 bases. Germline CDR1 SQVTM, CDR2 ANQGSEA. There are 14 residues in the CDR3. DNA of the CDR3: TGCAGTACCGATGGGGGGGGGAACACCGGGGAGCTGTTTTTT. This translates into CSTDGGGNTGELFF.

The chain uses TRBV7-6 and TRBJ2-5, with D maybe TRBD2 (6 bases). The CDR3 totals 15 residues. CDR1 and CDR2 (germline): SGHVS, FNYEAQ. The V gene lost 5 bases and the J gene lost 5 bases, with 18 bases spanning the gap. CDR3 sequence (DNA): TGTGCCAGCAGCCCCCCGGTACCTCGGGAGGAGACCCAGTACTTC. It codes for CASSPPVPREETQYF.

The J gene is TRBJ1-5, the V gene TRBV6-5; 11 positions agree with TRBD1. This CDR3 region has 15 residues. The germline V gene has CDR1 MNHEY and CDR2 SVGAGI. With 4 bases clipped from V and 7 bases from J, the junction kept 6 bases outside the gene matches. CDR3 sequence (DNA): TGTGCCAGCAGTTCCGGGACAGGGGGGTTCCAGCCCCAGCATTTT. It encodes CASSSGTGGFQPQHF.

In this sample, this clone turned up once. The chain couples TRBV11-2 to TRBJ2-7; D possibly corresponds to TRBD1 (6 bases). CDR3 length: 13 amino acids. Germline V lookup: CDR1 SGHAT, CDR2 FQNNGV. V was pared by 4 bases and J by 3 bases, with 10 bases between. The CDR3 nucleotides are TGTGCCAGCAGCTACAGGGAGAGCTACGAGCAGTACTTC. Encoded protein: CASSYRESYEQYF. Full variable domain (outside the CDR3, taken from reference TRBV11-2 and TRBJ2-7): EAGVAQSPRYKIIEKRQSVAFWCNPISGHATLYWYQQILGQGPKLLIQFQNNGVVDDSQLPKDRFSAERLKGVDSTLKIQPAKLEDSAVYLCASSYRESYEQYFGPGTRLTVT.

The chain couples TRBV18 to TRBJ1-5, with D perhaps matching TRBD1 (5 bases). V was pared by 6 bases and J by 1 base, with 22 bases between. CDR1 and CDR2 (germline): KGHSH, LQKENI. The CDR3 contains 18 residues. This CDR3 reads CASSPSRGGEGSNQPQHF. Here the CDR3 DNA reads TGTGCCAGCTCCCCCTCTCGCGGGGGGGAGGGAAGCAATCAGCCCCAGCATTTT.

CDR3 DNA sequence: TGTGCCATCAGCAATTCCGGGACTAGCGGTCCAGATACGCAGTATTTT. It codes for CAISNSGTSGPDTQYF. The genes are TRBV10-3 and TRBJ2-3, with 11 bases fitting TRBD2. With 6 bases clipped from V and 4 bases from J, the junction kept 9 bases outside the gene matches. Germline CDR1 is ENHRY and CDR2 is SYGVKD. This CDR3 has 16 residues.

V gene TRBV9 combines with J gene TRBJ2-1; TRBD2 matches at 9 bases. CDR1 is SGDLS and CDR2 is YYNGEE in the germline V gene. Trimming cost V 0 bases and J 8 bases; bases outside gene matches: 9. The length of the CDR3 is 16 residues. This CDR3 reads CASSVASLAGIYEQFF. CDR3 coding DNA: TGTGCCAGCAGCGTAGCTTCCCTAGCGGGGATCTATGAGCAGTTCTTC.

The chain's CDR3 is CASSSRTGGDYGYTF. The CDR3 nucleotides read TGTGCCAGTAGTTCCCGGACAGGGGGAGACTATGGCTACACCTTC. V and J are TRBV19 and TRBJ1-2; 10 bases agree with TRBD1. This CDR3 is 15 amino acids long. Per germline, CDR1 LNHDA and CDR2 SQIVND (reference sequence). Trimming at V came to 5 bases and at J to 3 bases, leaving 6 bases not matched to a gene.

The chain links TRBV10-2 to TRBJ2-7; D is possibly TRBD1 (5 bases). CDR1 and CDR2 from the germline V gene are WSHSY and SAAADI. The CDR3 is made up of 18 amino acids. The germline V and J ends were trimmed by 7 bases and 4 bases, with 29 bases remaining between them. The CDR3 protein is CASNFEGARRSPNYEQYF. CDR3 DNA sequence: TGCGCCAGCAACTTTGAAGGGGCTAGAAGGAGTCCTAATTACGAGCAGTACTTC.

This rearrangement joins TRBV6-1 to TRBJ2-7, with a possible D match to TRBD2 (5 bases). Trimming removed 5 bases from V and 3 bases from J, with 11 bases in between. This CDR3 comprises 13 residues. Germline loops: CDR1 MNHNS, CDR2 SASEGT. The DNA for the CDR3 is TGTGCCAGCAGTCCGGGGTTTGACTACGAGCAGTACTTC. Translation: CASSPGFDYEQYF.

The rearrangement links TRBV4-1 to TRBJ2-2, with 14 bases lining up with TRBD2. The junction had 8 bases not matched to a gene; V was cut back by 7 bases and J by 1 base. This CDR3 contains 18 residues. Germline CDR1 MGHRA, CDR2 YSYEKL. CDR3 loop: CASTQGTSGGLNTGELFF. Here the CDR3 DNA reads TGCGCCAGCACCCAGGGGACTAGCGGGGGACTGAACACCGGGGAGCTGTTTTTT.

This chain joins TRBV15 and TRBJ1-2, with a weak D call TRBD1 (5 bases). The V and J ends lost 4 bases and 4 bases respectively, with 13 bases between them. This CDR3 region has 14 residues. The germline V gene encodes CDR1 LNHNV and CDR2 YYDKDF (reference sequence). CDR3 loop: CATSTDGTGYGYTF. As DNA, the CDR3 is TGTGCCACCAGCACAGACGGGACTGGCTATGGCTACACCTTC.

The CDR3 bases are TGCGCCAGCAGCCAAGCGGGAAACAATCAGCCCCAGCATTTT. Residues: CASSQAGNNQPQHF. The chain couples TRBV4-1 to TRBJ1-5; D is undetermined. Trimming left V 1 base short and J 3 bases short, with 7 bases between. Germline V CDR1 and CDR2: MGHRA, YSYEKL. The CDR3 sequence is 14 residues long.

The chain links TRBV28 to TRBJ1-5; D gene uncertain. CDR1 is MDHEN and CDR2 is SYDVKM in the germline V gene. This CDR3 has 16 amino acids. Between the trimmed V and J ends, which lost 5 bases and 0 bases, there was a span of 14 bases. This CDR3 reads CASSRGQSVSNQPQHF. The CDR3 nucleotides read TGTGCCAGCAGTAGAGGGCAGTCCGTTAGCAATCAGCCCCAGCATTTT.

The J gene is TRBJ1-5, the V gene TRBV2, with D perhaps matching TRBD1 (5 bases). The CDR3 extends over 14 amino acids. Deletions cut 7 bases from V and 4 bases from J, with 14 bases between. Germline V CDR1 and CDR2: SNHLY, FYNNEI. Here the CDR3 reads CASNSRVGNQPQHF. In DNA form, the CDR3 reads TGTGCCAGCAACTCCAGGGTTGGGAATCAGCCCCAGCATTTT.

The V and J genes are TRBV19 and TRBJ1-5; 10 positions agree with TRBD1. Germline values: CDR1 LNHDA, CDR2 SQIVND (reference sequence). The J segment lost 4 bases and the V segment lost 7 bases, leaving 4 bases of the junction unmatched. The CDR3 loop spans 14 amino acids. The CDR3 DNA reads TGTGCCAGTAAAGGACAGGGGGGGAATCAGCCCCAGCATTTT. Translated: CASKGQGGNQPQHF.

The chain is built from TRBV11-3 and TRBJ2-3; TRBD2 is a possible D gene (5 bases). The CDR3 is made up of 15 amino acids. The V gene lost 1 base and the J gene lost 5 bases, with 13 bases spanning the gap. Germline V gene sequence: CDR1 SGHNT, CDR2 YENEEA. The CDR3 reads CASSLGGPEGDTQYF. CDR3 bases: TGTGCCAGCAGCTTAGGAGGGCCCGAAGGAGATACGCAGTATTTT.

This clone was observed a handful of times. The chain carries TRBV7-3 and TRBJ1-2; 7 bases agree with TRBD1. The germline V gene has CDR1 SGHTA and CDR2 FQGTGA. V lost 5 bases to trimming and J lost 7 bases; unmatched junction nucleotides: 10. The CDR3 is 14 amino acids. CDR3 bases: TGTGCCAGCAGCCCCCGACAGGGCCAAGGTGGCTACACCTTC. Amino acid sequence: CASSPRQGQGGYTF. Based on the CDR3 plus reference TRBV7-3 and TRBJ1-2, the full variable domain is GAGVSQTPSNKVTEKGKYVELRCDPISGHTALYWYRQSLGQGPEFLIYFQGTGAADDSGLPNDRFFAVRPEGSVSTLKIQRTERGDSAVYLCASSPRQGQGGYTFGSGTRLTVV.

This rearrangement joins TRBV27 to TRBJ1-1; 10 bases fit TRBD1. This CDR3 contains 15 residues. The V and J ends lost 5 bases and 4 bases, in that order; junction bases with no gene match: 7. CDR1 and CDR2 (germline): MNHEY, SMNVEV (reference sequence). CDR3 nucleotide sequence: TGTGCCAGCAGTGAGGAGACAGGGGGCTTCACTGAAGCTTTCTTT. Encoded protein: CASSEETGGFTEAFF.

The chain couples TRBV18 to TRBJ2-1; 10 nucleotides agree with TRBD2. The trim removed 6 bases at V and 9 bases at J, leaving 11 bases unmatched. There are 15 residues in the CDR3. Germline V gene lookup returns CDR1 KGHSH and CDR2 LQKENI. CDR3 in amino acids: CASSPSERGGFEQFF. CDR3 DNA: TGTGCCAGCTCCCCATCCGAGCGGGGGGGCTTTGAGCAGTTCTTC.

V and J are TRBV5-1 and TRBJ2-7, with 10 bases that match TRBD1. The CDR3 extends over 17 amino acids. Germline V gene lookup returns CDR1 SGHRS and CDR2 YFSETQ. The J segment lost 2 bases and the V segment lost 3 bases, leaving 11 bases of the junction unmatched. For the CDR3, the DNA is TGCGCCAGCAGCTGGGGGGCCGGGACAGGGGACCCCTACGAGCAGTACTTC. Amino acids: CASSWGAGTGDPYEQYF. The whole variable domain, filled in from reference TRBV5-1 and TRBJ2-7, reads KAGVTQTPRYLIKTRGQQVTLSCSPISGHRSVSWYQQTPGQGLQFLFEYFSETQRNKGNFPGRFSGRQFSNSRSEMNVSTLELGDSALYLCASSWGAGTGDPYEQYFGPGTRLTVT.

This chain links TRBV5-1 with TRBJ2-3; 8 positions match TRBD2. Germline CDR1 reads SGHRS; CDR2 reads YFSETQ. The V and J ends lost 4 bases and 0 bases, in that order; junction bases with no gene match: 10. The CDR3 has 17 amino acids. CDR3 in DNA: TGCGCCAGCAGCACCGGCGGAGCGGGGGCCAGCACAGATACGCAGTATTTT. This encodes CASSTGGAGASTDTQYF.

This chain's CDR3 is CASSIGLDSGANVLTF. DNA for the CDR3: TGTGCCAGCAGCATAGGACTGGACTCTGGGGCCAACGTCCTGACTTTC. V and J are TRBV9 and TRBJ2-6, with D possibly being TRBD2 (5 bases). The CDR3 consists of 16 residues. The germline gives CDR1 SGDLS, CDR2 YYNGEE. V shed 4 bases and J shed 0 bases, with 11 bases lying between them.

The chain uses TRBV6-5 and TRBJ2-7; D might be TRBD2 (6 bases). Germline CDR1 reads MNHEY; CDR2 reads SVGAGI. V lost 0 bases and J lost 0, with 9 bases in between. The CDR3 has 15 amino acids. Here the CDR3 DNA reads TGTGCCAGCAGTTACTCGGCCGGGGGCTCCTACGAGCAGTACTTC. This translates into CASSYSAGGSYEQYF.